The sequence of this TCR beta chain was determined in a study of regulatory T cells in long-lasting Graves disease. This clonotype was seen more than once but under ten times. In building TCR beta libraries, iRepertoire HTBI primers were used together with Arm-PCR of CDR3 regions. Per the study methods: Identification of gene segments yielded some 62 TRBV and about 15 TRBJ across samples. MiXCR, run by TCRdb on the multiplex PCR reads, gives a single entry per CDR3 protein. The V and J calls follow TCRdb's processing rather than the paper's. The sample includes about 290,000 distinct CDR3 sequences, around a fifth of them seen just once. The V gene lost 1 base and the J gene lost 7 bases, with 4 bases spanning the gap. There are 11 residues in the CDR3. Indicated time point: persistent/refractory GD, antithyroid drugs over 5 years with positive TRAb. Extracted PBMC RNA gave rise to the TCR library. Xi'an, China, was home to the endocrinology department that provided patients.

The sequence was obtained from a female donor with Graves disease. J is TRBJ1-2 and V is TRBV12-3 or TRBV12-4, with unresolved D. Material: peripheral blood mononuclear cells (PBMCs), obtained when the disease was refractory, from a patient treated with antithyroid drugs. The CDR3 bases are TGTGCCAGCAGTTTAGGGCCTGGCTACACCTTC. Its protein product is CASSLGPGYTF.